A single T cell receptor beta chain is shown here with its context. What it binds is not known. This record belongs to a study of OX40 agonist ivuxolimab in advanced cancers. Study-level background: Patients received ivuxolimab, an agonistic anti-OX40 (CD134) antibody. The mean age was around 56 years, ranging from about 20 to 90, with 82.7% of participants male. Three individuals attained partial responses, comprising one hepatocellular carcinoma case and two cutaneous melanoma cases. Overall study findings and caveats: Low normalized T-cell clonal expansion also characterized some of the nonresponders.

Trimming cost V 0 bases and J 9 bases, with 18 bases left between them. The CDR3 is 15 residues long. Germline-derived CDR1 and CDR2 are SQVTM and ANQGSEA. Only in-frame clones appear in the TCRdb table, and some are missing; sequencing was by immunoSEQ multiplex PCR. There are some 20,000 clones in the sample; 74% occur only once, and about 33% lies in the top ten. Material: CD4+ or CD8+ T cells sorted from blood, obtained in a trial of the OX40 agonist ivuxolimab. V usage is TRBV29-1 and J usage is TRBJ2-1, with D perhaps TRBD1 or TRBD2 (5 bases each). The receptor comes from an adult with an advanced solid tumor such as melanoma, head and neck, liver or kidney cancer. DNA for the CDR3: TGCAGCGTTGAAGATGTCCAACGGGGCGTGAGTGAGCAGTTCTTC. Residues: CSVEDVQRGVSEQFF.